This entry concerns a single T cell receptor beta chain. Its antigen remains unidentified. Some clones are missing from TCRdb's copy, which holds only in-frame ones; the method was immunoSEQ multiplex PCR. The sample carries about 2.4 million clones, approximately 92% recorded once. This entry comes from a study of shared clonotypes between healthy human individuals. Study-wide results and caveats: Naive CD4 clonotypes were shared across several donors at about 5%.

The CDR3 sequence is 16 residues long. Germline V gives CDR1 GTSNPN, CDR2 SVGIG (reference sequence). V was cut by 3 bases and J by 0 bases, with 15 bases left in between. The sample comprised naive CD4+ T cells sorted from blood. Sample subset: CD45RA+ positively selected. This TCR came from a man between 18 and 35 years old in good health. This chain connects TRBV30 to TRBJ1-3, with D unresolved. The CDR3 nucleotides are TGTGCCTGGAGCCCAGGCCTCACCAGCTCTGGAAACACCATATATTTT. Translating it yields CAWSPGLTSSGNTIYF.